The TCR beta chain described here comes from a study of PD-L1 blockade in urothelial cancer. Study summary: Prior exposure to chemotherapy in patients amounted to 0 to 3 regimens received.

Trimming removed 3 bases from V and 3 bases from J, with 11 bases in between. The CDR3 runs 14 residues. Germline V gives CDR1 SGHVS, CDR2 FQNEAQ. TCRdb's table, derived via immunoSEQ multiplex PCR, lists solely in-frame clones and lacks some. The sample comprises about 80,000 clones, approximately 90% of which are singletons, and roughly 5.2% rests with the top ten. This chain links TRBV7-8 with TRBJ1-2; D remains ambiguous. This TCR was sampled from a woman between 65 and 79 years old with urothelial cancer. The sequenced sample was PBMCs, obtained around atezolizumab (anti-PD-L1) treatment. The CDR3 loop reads CASSFTARYYGYTF. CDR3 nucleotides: TGTGCCAGCAGCTTTACAGCCCGTTACTATGGCTACACCTTC.